This TCR beta chain was captured by sequencing in a study of early T cells in non-severe SARS-CoV-2 infection. In the study overall: Sequencing was performed on bulk RNA from unsorted whole blood, leaving chains unpaired.

From germline, CDR1 is SGHAT and CDR2 FQNNGV. The CDR3 length is 15 residues. V lost 5 bases and J lost 4, with 17 bases in between. Study-wide points: Matching against VDJdb likely underestimated virus-specific expansions, favoring anti-spike CD8.

This clonotype occurred a few times. Its target is not known. Individually, cDNA molecules had unique molecular identifiers attached to them. TCRdb itself ran the 5' RACE reads through MiXCR, one entry per CDR3 protein. The data hold more than 65,000 distinct CDR3 sequences, with 4.6% observed a single time. V is TRBV11-2 and J is TRBJ2-5; weak D call: TRBD2 (6 bases). The sample was whole blood, taken at baseline. The receptor was derived from an adult who was a healthcare worker with PCR-confirmed SARS-CoV-2 infection or an uninfected control (not recorded which). The donor label of this sample is uncertain. CDR3 coding DNA: TGTGCCAGCAGCGCCCGGGGCGGGGCGACAGAGACCCAGTACTTC. Amino acids: CASSARGGATETQYF.